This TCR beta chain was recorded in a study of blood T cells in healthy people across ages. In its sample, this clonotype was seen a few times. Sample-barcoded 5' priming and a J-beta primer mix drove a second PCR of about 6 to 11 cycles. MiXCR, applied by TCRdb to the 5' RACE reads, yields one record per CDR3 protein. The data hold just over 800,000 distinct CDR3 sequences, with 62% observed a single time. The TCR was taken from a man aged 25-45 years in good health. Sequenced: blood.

The CDR3 sequence: CATRGSATGANVLTF. In DNA, the CDR3 is TGTGCCACCAGAGGCTCGGCGACTGGGGCCAACGTCCTGACTTTC. J is TRBJ2-6 and V is TRBV15; D is unclear. The CDR3 consists of 15 residues. Germline CDR1 is LNHNV and CDR2 is YYDKDF (reference sequence). Trimming removed 6 bases from V and 2 bases from J, with 11 bases in between.